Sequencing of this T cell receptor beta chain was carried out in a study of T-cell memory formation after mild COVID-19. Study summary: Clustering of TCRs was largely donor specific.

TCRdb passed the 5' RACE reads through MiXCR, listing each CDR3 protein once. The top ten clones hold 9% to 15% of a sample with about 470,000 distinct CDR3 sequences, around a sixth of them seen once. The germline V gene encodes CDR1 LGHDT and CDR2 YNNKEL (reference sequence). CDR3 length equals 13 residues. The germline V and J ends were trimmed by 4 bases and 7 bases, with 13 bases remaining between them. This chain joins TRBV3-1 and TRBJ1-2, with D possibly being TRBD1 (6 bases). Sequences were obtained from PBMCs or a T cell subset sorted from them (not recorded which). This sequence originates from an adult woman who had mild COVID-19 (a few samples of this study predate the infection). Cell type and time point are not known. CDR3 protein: CASSPQTGGGYTF. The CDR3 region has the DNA TGTGCCAGCAGCCCTCAGACAGGAGGTGGCTACACCTTC.